Reported below is one T cell receptor beta chain. Its cognate antigen is unknown. Sequenced by immunoSEQ multiplex PCR; TCRdb stores in-frame clones only, minus some. The sample includes about 4,700 clones, nearly 60% seen only once; the top ten take more than 5.5%. The sample comes from a study of neoadjuvant anti-PD-1 for oral cavity cancer. Study as a whole: Before surgery, most patients got three to four biweekly 3 mg/kg nivolumab doses. Overall study results and limits: TCR analyses covered only a few patients per response group. Post-treatment tumors with larger preexisting clones showed more shrinkage.

Germline V gives CDR1 SGHTA, CDR2 FQGNSA. The V and J ends lost 5 bases and 5 bases respectively, with 10 bases between them. The CDR3 loop spans 12 amino acids. The rearrangement links TRBV7-2 to TRBJ2-7; maybe TRBD2 (5 bases). The clonotype originates from a person aged 40 to 85 with oral cavity squamous cell carcinoma. The specimen was tumor tissue, collected before nivolumab (anti-PD-1) treatment. The CDR3 DNA reads as TGTGCCAGCAGCGAGGGCAAACACGAGCAGTACTTC. Translation: CASSEGKHEQYF.